The clone carrying this T cell receptor (beta chain) showed up many times. Germline assignment: CDR1 MDHEN and CDR2 SYDVKM. This CDR3 contains 12 residues. V shed 4 bases and J shed 12 bases, with 10 bases lying between them. The sample belongs to a study of T-cell reconstitution after alpha-beta-depleted transplantation in children. Using unique molecular identifiers, the investigators prepared the TCRbeta library. TCRdb used MiXCR to reprocess the PCR reads, holding one entry per CDR3 protein. The table shows roughly 250,000 distinct CDR3 sequences, with around 8% occurring only once. Source: PBMCs, mostly from graft donor cells, taken 180 days after TCRalphabeta/CD19-depleted stem cell transplant. The V gene is TRBV28, the J gene TRBJ1-6, with unresolved D. The clonotype was recovered from a male patient younger than 18 who had a stem cell transplant for acute lymphoblastic leukemia, so the T cells may come from the graft donor. The CDR3 sequence: CASSSPLRPLHF. The CDR3 region has the DNA TGTGCCAGCAGTTCCCCCCTAAGACCCCTCCACTTT.